Below, 2 T cell receptor beta chains from the same sample are listed, as sequenced in a study of vaccination effects on CD4 cells after COVID-19. Assay: immunoSEQ multiplex PCR; the TCRdb copy retains only in-frame clones and omits some. Of 65,000 to 80,000 clones in the sample, approximately 77% were seen once. Subsequent to roughly 10 days of culture, CD4+ T cells were isolated. Their target antigens are unknown. The starting material was CD4+ T cells from PBMCs cultured without peptide, obtained before COVID-19 vaccination. The receptors were sampled from a human donor who received a COVID-19 vaccine.

The V and J genes are TRBV3-1 (or the pseudogene TRBV3-2) and TRBJ1-4; D not certain. Trimming cost V 4 bases and J 11 bases, with 14 bases left between them. This CDR3 has 13 residues. The germline V gene has CDR1 LGHDT and CDR2 YNNKEL (reference sequence). CDR3: CASSPPPGGKLFF. The CDR3 DNA reads as TGTGCCAGCAGCCCTCCCCCGGGAGGGAAACTGTTTTTT.

V usage is TRBV25-1 and J usage is TRBJ1-2, with 7 bases aligning to TRBD1. Looked up from germline, CDR1 is MGHDK and CDR2 is SYGVNS. The V gene end was trimmed by 1 base and the J gene end by 1 base; junction bases not matched to a gene: 6. The CDR3 covers 16 residues. CDR3 DNA: TGTGCCAGCAGTGAATGGACAGGCGGAGGTAACTATGGCTACACCTTC. It codes for CASSEWTGGGNYGYTF.